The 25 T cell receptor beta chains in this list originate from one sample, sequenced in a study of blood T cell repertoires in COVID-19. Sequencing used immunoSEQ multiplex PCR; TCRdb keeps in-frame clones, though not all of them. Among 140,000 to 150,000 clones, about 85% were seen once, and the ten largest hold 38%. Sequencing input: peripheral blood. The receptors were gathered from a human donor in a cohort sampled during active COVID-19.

The CDR3 DNA reads TGTGCCAGCAGAGGAACAGGGACGAACACCGGGGAGCTGTTTTTT. As protein: CASRGTGTNTGELFF. The chain joins TRBV11-3 to TRBJ2-2; the D gene is possibly TRBD1 (6 bases). The germline CDR1 and CDR2 sequences are SGHNT and YENEEA. This CDR3 contains 15 residues. V was pared by 6 bases and J by 0 bases, with 11 bases between.

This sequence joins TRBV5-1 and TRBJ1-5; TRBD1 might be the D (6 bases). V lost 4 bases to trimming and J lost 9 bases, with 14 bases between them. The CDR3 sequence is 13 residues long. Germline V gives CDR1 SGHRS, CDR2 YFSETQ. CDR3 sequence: CASSTGRRGPQHF. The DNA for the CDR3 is TGCGCCAGCAGCACAGGGCGTCGAGGGCCCCAGCATTTT.

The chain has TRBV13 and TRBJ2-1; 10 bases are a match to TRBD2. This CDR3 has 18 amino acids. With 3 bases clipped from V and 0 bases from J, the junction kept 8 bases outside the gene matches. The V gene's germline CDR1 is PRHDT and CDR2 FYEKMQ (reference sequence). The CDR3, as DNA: TGTGCCAGCAGCTTTAAGCGGGGGGGCTGGAGCTCCTACAATGAGCAGTTCTTC. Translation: CASSFKRGGWSSYNEQFF.

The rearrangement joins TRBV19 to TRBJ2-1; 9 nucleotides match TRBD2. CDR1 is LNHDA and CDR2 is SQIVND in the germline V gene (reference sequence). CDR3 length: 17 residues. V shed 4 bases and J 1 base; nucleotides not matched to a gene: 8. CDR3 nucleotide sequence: TGTGCCAGTAGTAGCGGGGGGGCGGGTTATTCCTACAATGAGCAGTTCTTC. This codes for CASSSGGAGYSYNEQFF.

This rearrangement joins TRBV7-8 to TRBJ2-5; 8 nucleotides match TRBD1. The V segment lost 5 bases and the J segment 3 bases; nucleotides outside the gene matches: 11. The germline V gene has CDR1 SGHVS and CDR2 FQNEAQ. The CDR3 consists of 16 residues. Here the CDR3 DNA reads TGTGCCAGCAGCCTCGGGGCGGCAGGGGGCGAAGAGACCCAGTACTTC. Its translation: CASSLGAAGGEETQYF.

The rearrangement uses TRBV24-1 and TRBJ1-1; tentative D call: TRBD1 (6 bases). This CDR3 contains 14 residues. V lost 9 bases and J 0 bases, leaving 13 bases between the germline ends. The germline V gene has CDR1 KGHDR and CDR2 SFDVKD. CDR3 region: CATAPGTLNTEAFF. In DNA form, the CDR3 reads TGTGCCACCGCCCCCGGGACACTGAACACTGAAGCTTTCTTT.

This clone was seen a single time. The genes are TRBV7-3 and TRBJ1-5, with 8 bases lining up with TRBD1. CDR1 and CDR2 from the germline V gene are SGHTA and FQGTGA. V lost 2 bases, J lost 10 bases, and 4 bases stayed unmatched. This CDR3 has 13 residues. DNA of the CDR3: TGTGCCAGCAGCTTATGGGACAGGCAACCCCAGCATTTT. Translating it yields CASSLWDRQPQHF.

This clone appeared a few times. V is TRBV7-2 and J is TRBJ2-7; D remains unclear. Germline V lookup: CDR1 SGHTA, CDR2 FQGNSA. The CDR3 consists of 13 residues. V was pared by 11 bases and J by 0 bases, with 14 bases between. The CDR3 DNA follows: TGTGCCTCCACGGCGGAGAGCTCCTACGAGCAGTACTTC. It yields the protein CASTAESSYEQYF.

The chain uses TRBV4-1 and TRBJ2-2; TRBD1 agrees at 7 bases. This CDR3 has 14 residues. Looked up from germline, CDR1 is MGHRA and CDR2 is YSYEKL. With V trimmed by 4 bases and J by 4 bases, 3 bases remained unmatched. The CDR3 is CASSPDRATGELFF. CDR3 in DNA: TGCGCCAGCAGCCCTGACAGGGCCACCGGGGAGCTGTTTTTT.

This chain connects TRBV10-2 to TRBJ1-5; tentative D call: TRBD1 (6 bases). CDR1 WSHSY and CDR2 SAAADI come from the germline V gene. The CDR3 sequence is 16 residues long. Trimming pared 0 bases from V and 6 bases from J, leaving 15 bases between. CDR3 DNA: TGCGCCAGCAGTGAGTCGTGGGGGACACCGCCTCAGCCCCAGCATTTT. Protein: CASSESWGTPPQPQHF.

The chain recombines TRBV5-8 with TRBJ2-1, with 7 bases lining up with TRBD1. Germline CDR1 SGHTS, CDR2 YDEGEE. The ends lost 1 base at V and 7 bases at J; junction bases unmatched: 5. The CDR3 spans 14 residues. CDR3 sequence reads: CASSLTGTANEQFF. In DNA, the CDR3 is TGTGCCAGCAGCTTGACGGGGACAGCAAATGAGCAGTTCTTC. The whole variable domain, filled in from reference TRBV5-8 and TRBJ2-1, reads EAGVTQSPTHLIKTRGQQATLRCSPISGHTSVYWYQQALGLGLQFLLWYDEGEERNRGNFPPRFSGRQFPNYSSELNVNALELEDSALYLCASSLTGTANEQFFGPGTRLTVL.

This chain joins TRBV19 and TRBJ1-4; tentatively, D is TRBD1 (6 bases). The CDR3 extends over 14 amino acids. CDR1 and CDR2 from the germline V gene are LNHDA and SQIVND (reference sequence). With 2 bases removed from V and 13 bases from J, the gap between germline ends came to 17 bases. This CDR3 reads CASSITGGLNALFF. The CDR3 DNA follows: TGTGCCAGTAGTATAACGGGGGGGCTGAACGCACTGTTTTTT.

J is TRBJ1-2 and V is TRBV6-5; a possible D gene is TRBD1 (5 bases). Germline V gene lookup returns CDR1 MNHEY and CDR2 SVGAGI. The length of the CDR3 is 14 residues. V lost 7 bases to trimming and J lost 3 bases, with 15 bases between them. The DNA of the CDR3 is TGTGCCAGCACCCCCGGGGGGATTCACTATGGCTACACCTTC. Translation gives CASTPGGIHYGYTF.

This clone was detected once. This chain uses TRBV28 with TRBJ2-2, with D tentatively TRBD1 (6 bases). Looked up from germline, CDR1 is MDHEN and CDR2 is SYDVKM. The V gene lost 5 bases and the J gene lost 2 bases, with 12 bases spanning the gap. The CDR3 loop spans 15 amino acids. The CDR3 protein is CASSARGLNTGELFF. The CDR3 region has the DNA TGTGCCAGCAGTGCCAGGGGCCTTAACACCGGGGAGCTGTTTTTT.

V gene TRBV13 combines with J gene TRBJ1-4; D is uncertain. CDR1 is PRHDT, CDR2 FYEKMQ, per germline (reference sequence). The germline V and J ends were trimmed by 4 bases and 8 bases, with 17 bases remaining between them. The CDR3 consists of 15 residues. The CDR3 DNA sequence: TGTGCCAGCAGCTCCTCGGGGAGGTTCGGCGAAAAACTGTTTTTT. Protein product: CASSSSGRFGEKLFF.

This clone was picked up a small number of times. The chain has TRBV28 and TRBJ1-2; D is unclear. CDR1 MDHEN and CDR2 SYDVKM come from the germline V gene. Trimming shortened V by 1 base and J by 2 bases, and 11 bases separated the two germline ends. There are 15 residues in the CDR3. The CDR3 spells CASSLYGGWNYGYTF. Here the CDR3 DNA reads TGTGCCAGCAGTTTATACGGAGGGTGGAACTATGGCTACACCTTC.

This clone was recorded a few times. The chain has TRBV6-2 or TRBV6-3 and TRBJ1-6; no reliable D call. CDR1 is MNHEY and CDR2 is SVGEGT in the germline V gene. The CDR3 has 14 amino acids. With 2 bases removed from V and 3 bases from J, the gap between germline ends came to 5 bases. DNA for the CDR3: TGTGCCAGCAGTTACGTCAGCTATAATTCACCCCTCCACTTT. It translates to CASSYVSYNSPLHF.

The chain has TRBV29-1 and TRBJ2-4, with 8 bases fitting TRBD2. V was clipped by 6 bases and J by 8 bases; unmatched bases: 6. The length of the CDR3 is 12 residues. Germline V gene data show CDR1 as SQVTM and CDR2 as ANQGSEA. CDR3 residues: CSVADSGDIQYF. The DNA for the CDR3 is TGCAGCGTGGCCGATAGCGGGGACATTCAGTACTTC.

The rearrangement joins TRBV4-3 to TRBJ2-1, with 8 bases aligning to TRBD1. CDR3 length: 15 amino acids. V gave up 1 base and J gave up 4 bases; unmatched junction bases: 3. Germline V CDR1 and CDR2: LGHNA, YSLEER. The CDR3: CASSQAGQAYNEQFF. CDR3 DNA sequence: TGCGCCAGCAGCCAAGCGGGACAGGCGTACAATGAGCAGTTCTTC.

Here the CDR3 reads CASSARRGAGTGELFF. DNA of the CDR3: TGTGCCAGCAGCGCCCGCCGGGGGGCGGGCACCGGGGAGCTGTTTTTT. The chain uses TRBV9 and TRBJ2-2, with a tentative D call TRBD2 (7 bases). CDR3 size: 16 residues. CDR1 and CDR2 (germline): SGDLS, YYNGEE. Trimming took off 3 bases at V and 4 bases at J, with 16 bases between the two ends.

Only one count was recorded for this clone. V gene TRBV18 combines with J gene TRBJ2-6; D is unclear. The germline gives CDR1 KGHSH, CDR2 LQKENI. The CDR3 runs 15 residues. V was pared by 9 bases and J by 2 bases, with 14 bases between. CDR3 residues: CASFAGPTGANVLTF. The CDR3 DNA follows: TGTGCCAGTTTTGCAGGTCCCACTGGGGCCAACGTCCTGACTTTC.

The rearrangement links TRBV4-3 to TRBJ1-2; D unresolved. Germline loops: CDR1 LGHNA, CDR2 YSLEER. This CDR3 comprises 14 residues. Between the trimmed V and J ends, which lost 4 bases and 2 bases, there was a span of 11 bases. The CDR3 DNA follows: TGCGCCAGCAGCCGGGAGTGGAGCAACTATGGCTACACCTTC. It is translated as CASSREWSNYGYTF.

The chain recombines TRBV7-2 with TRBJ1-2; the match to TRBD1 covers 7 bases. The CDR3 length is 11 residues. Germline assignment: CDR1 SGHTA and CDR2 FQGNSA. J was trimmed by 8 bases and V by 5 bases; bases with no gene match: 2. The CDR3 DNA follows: TGTGCCAGCAGCCCGGGACAGGGCTACACCTTC. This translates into CASSPGQGYTF.

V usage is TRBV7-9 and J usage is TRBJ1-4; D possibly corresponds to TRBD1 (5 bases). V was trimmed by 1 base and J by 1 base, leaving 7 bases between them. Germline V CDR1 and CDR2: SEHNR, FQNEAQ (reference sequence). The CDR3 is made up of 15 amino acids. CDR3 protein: CASSLEGVTNEKLFF. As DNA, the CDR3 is TGTGCCAGCAGCTTAGAAGGGGTAACTAATGAAAAACTGTTTTTT.

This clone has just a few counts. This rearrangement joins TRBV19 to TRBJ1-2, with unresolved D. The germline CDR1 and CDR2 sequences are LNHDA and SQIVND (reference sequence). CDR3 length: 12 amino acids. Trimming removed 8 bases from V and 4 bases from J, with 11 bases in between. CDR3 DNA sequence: TGTGCCAGTGCTACAGCTTCCTATGGCTACACCTTC. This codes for CASATASYGYTF.